This T cell receptor beta chain appears in the sequencing data of a study of blood T cell repertoires in COVID-19. Background on the study: Sites across the United States, Italy and Spain contributed samples from acute and convalescent COVID-19. PBMCs, B-cell-depleted T cells, or T cells were the source of the cDNA or gDNA that made up the material.

In germline, CDR1 is SEHNR, CDR2 FQNEAQ (reference sequence). The CDR3 has 19 amino acids. Losses at the gene ends were 2 bases for V and 2 bases for J; bases not matched to a gene: 13. Libraries were prepared by immunoSEQ multiplex PCR; TCRdb keeps only in-frame clonotypes and omits some of them. The sample lists about 11,000 clones, 80% to 90% occurring once. Specimen: peripheral blood. The V gene is TRBV7-9, the J gene TRBJ2-1; 9 nucleotides agree with TRBD1. The sequence came from a human donor in a cohort sampled during active COVID-19. The CDR3 DNA sequence: TGTGCCAGCAGCTTAAAGGAGGGGGTAGGGACAGGGCCCTACAATGAGCAGTTCTTC. As protein: CASSLKEGVGTGPYNEQFF.